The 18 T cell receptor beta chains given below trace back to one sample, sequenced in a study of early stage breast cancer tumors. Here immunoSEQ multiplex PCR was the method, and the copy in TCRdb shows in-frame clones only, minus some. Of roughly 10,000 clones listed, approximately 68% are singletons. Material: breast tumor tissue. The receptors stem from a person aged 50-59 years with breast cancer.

The CDR3 loop is CASSVDGLAGVRSEQYF. CDR3 sequence (DNA): TGTGCCAGCAGCGTAGACGGGCTAGCGGGAGTAAGAAGCGAGCAGTACTTC. The gene calls are TRBV9 and TRBJ2-7; 10 bases match TRBD2. Germline V CDR1 and CDR2: SGDLS, YYNGEE. The CDR3 consists of 17 residues. J lost 6 bases, V lost 0 bases, and 12 bases had no gene match.

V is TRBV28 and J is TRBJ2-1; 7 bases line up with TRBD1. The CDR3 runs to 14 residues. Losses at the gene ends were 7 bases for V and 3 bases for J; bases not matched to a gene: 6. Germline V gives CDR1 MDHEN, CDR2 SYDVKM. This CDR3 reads CASTSQGIYNEQFF. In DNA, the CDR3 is TGTGCCAGCACCTCACAGGGGATCTACAATGAGCAGTTCTTC.

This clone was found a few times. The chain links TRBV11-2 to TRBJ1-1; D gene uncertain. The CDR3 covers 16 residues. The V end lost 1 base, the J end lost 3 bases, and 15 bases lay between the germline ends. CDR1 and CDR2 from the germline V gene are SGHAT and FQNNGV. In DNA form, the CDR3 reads TGTGCCAGCAGCTTAGGACCAAGCCGGGTCTACACTGAAGCTTTCTTT. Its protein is CASSLGPSRVYTEAFF.

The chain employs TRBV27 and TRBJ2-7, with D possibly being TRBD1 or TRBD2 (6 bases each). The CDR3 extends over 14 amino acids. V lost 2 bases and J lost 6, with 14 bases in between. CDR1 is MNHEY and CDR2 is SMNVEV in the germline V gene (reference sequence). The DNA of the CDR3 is TGTGCCAGCAGTTTAGATGGGGGGCAGGGCGAGCAGTACTTC. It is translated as CASSLDGGQGEQYF.

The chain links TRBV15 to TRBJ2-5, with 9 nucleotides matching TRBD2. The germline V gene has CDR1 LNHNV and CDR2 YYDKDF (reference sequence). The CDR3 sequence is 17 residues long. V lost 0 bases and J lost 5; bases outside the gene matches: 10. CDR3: CATSRDSAGGPRETQYF. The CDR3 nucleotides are TGTGCCACCAGCAGAGATTCTGCGGGGGGGCCCCGGGAGACCCAGTACTTC.

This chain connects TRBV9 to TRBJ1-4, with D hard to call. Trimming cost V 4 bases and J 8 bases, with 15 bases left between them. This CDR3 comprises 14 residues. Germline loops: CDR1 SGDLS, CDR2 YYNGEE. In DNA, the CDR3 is TGTGCCAGCAGCAACCAACCCATTGGGGAAAAACTGTTTTTT. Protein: CASSNQPIGEKLFF.

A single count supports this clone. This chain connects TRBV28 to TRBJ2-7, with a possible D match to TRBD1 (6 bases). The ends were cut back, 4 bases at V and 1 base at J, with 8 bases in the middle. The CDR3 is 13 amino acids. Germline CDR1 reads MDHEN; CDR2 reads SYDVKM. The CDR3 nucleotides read TGTGCCAGCAGTTCAGGGGCTTCCTACGAGCAGTACTTC. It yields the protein CASSSGASYEQYF.

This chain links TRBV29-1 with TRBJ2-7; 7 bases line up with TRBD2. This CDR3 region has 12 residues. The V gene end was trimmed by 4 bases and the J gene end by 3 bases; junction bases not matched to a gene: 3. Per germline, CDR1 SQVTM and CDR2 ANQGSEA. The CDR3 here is CSVAGGGYEQYF. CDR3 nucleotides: TGCAGCGTTGCGGGAGGAGGCTACGAGCAGTACTTC.

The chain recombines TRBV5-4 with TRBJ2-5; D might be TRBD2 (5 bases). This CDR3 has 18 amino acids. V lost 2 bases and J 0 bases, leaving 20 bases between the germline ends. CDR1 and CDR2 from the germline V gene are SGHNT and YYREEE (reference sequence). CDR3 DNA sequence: TGTGCCAGCAGCTTTTTAGGCCGAGCGGCCCCCTACCAAGAGACCCAGTACTTC. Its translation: CASSFLGRAAPYQETQYF.

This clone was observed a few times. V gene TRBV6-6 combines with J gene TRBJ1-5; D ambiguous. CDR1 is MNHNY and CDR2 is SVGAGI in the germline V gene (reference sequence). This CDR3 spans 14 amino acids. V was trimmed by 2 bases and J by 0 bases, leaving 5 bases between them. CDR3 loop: CASSYESSNQPQHF. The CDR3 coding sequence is TGTGCCAGCAGTTACGAGAGTAGCAATCAGCCCCAGCATTTT.

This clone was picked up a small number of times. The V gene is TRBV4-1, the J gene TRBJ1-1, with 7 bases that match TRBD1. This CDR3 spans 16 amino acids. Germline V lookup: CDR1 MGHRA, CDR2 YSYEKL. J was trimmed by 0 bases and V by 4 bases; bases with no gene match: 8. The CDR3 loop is CASSRETGIMNTEAFF. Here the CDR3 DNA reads TGCGCCAGCAGCCGGGAGACAGGGATTATGAACACTGAAGCTTTCTTT.

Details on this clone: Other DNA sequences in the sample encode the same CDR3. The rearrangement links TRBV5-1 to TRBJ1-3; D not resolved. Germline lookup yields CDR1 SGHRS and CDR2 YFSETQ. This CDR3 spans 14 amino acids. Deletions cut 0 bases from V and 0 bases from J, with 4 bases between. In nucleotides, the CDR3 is TGCGCCAGCAGCTTGGCGCCCTCTGGAAACACCATATATTTT. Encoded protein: CASSLAPSGNTIYF.

The CDR3 coding sequence is TGTGCCAGCAGCGTAAATCTACAGGGCCGTGAGCAGTTCTTC. This codes for CASSVNLQGREQFF. The chain carries TRBV5-6 and TRBJ2-1; tentatively, D is TRBD1 (6 bases). V was shortened by 4 bases and J by 9 bases, with 17 bases between the two germline ends. CDR3 length equals 14 residues. Germline-derived CDR1 and CDR2 are SGHDT and YYEEEE.

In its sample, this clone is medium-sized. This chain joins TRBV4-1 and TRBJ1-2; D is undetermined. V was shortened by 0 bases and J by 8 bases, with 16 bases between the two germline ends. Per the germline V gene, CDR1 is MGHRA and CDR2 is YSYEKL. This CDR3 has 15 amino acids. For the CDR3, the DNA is TGCGCCAGCAGCCAAGATCGGGAGTTTGGCGGCGGCTACACCTTC. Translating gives CASSQDREFGGGYTF.

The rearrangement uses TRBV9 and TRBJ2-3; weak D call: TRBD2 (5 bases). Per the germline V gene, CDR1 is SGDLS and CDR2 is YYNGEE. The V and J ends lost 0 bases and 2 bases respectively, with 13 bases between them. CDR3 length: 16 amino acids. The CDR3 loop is CASSVARDAFTDTQYF. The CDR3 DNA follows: TGTGCCAGCAGCGTAGCTCGGGATGCCTTCACAGATACGCAGTATTTT.

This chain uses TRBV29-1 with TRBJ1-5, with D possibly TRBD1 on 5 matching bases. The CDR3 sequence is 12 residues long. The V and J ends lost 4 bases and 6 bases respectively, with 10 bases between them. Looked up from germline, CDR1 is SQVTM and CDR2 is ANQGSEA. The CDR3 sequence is CSVGFQGQPQHF. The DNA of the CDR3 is TGCAGCGTTGGGTTTCAGGGTCAGCCCCAGCATTTT.

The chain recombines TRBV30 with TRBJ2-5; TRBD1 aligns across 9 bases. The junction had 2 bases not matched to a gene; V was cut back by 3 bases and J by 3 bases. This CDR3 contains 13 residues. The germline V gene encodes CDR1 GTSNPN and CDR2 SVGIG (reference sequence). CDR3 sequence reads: CAWSRTGEETQYF. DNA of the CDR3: TGTGCCTGGAGCCGGACAGGGGAAGAGACCCAGTACTTC.

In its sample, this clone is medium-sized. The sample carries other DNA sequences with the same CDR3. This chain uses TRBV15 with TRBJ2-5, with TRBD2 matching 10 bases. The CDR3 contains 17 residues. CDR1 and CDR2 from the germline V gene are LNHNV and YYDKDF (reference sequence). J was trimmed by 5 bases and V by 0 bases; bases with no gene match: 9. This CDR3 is CATSRDTASGSRETQYF. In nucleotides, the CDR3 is TGTGCCACCAGCAGAGATACGGCTAGCGGGAGTAGGGAGACCCAGTACTTC.